The 17 T cell receptor beta chains listed next were all sequenced from one sample in a study of post-analysis software for immune sequencing data. Their target antigens are unknown. The TCR beta cDNA libraries contained unique molecular identifiers. MiXCR was run by TCRdb on the PCR reads, yielding one entry per CDR3 protein. The sample shows about 620,000 distinct CDR3 sequences, 44% of them seen only once. Study results and limitations: Patients used about 5 TRBV segments, including TRBV5-6, TRBV5-1 and TRBV20-1, more often than controls.

Sequences were obtained from blood. The receptors were gathered from a girl aged 5-17 years with multiple sclerosis.

This clonotype has just a few counts. The chain combines TRBV11-2 with TRBJ2-7; perhaps TRBD2 as D (5 bases). The end of the DNA is better explained by TRBJ2-5, so the J call may be wrong. The CDR3 runs 15 residues. From germline, CDR1 is SGHAT and CDR2 FQNNGV. The DNA for the CDR3 is TGTGCCAGCAGCTTAGATGGAGGCAGGACAGAGACCCAGTACTTC. Protein sequence: CASSLDGGRTETQYF.

The chain combines TRBV7-9 with TRBJ2-1; D unresolved. The germline V gene has CDR1 SEHNR and CDR2 FQNEAQ (reference sequence). Trimming removed 2 bases at V and 6 bases at J, with 8 bases between. This CDR3 comprises 13 residues. CDR3 in amino acids: CASSLYLGNEQFF. CDR3 DNA sequence: TGTGCCAGCAGCTTATACTTGGGCAATGAGCAGTTCTTC.

The chain uses TRBV6-5 and TRBJ2-5; maybe TRBD1 (6 bases). The germline gives CDR1 MNHEY, CDR2 SVGAGI. The CDR3 contains 16 residues. Trimming removed 2 bases from V and 4 bases from J, with 17 bases in between. Here the CDR3 DNA reads TGTGCCAGCAGTTACGGGGGTCGGGGCAGGGGAGAGACCCAGTACTTC. It specifies CASSYGGRGRGETQYF.

V usage is TRBV7-7 and J usage is TRBJ2-5, with D tentatively TRBD2 (6 bases). CDR3 length: 14 amino acids. CDR1 SSHAT and CDR2 FNYEAQ come from the germline V gene (reference sequence). The CDR3 nucleotides are TGTGCTAGTAGCTTAGTGGGAGGTGGAGAGACCCAGTACTTC. Translated, it gives CASSLVGGGETQYF. Complete variable domain (other parts from reference TRBV7-7 and TRBJ2-5): GAGVSQSPRYKVTKRGQDVTLRCDPISSHATLYWYQQALGQGPEFLTYFNYEAQPDKSGLPSDRFSAERPEGSISTLTIQRTEQRDSAMYRCASSLVGGGETQYFGPGTRLLVL.

This clonotype turned up a few times. The chain couples TRBV5-5 to TRBJ2-6; 7 bases match TRBD1. The CDR3 consists of 16 residues. Germline V gene sequence: CDR1 SGHKS, CDR2 YYEKEE (reference sequence). Unmatched junction bases numbered 9, after V lost 9 bases and J lost 0 bases. CDR3 bases: TGTGCCACACCCGGGGACAGATCCTCTGGGGCCAACGTCCTGACTTTC. Its translation is CATPGDRSSGANVLTF. The full variable domain, in which reference TRBV5-5 and TRBJ2-6 provide the parts outside the CDR3, is DAGVTQSPTHLIKTRGQQVTLRCSPISGHKSVSWYQQVLGQGPQFIFQYYEKEERGRGNFPDRFSARQFPNYSSELNVNALLLGDSALYLCATPGDRSSGANVLTFGAGSRLTVL.

This clonotype was counted a few times. The rearrangement links TRBV5-6 to TRBJ2-7; D is unclear. CDR1 SGHDT and CDR2 YYEEEE come from the germline V gene. The CDR3 extends over 16 amino acids. Trimming pared 1 base from V and 0 bases from J, leaving 14 bases between. The CDR3 loop is CASSLPTERRSYEQYF. The CDR3 DNA is TGTGCCAGCAGCTTGCCCACGGAACGTCGCTCCTACGAGCAGTACTTC.

The chain links TRBV12-3 or TRBV12-4 to TRBJ2-7; TRBD1 aligns across 8 bases. This CDR3 contains 12 residues. Trimming cost V 3 bases and J 6 bases; bases outside gene matches: 1. CDR3 in DNA: TGTGCCAGCAGTTTTGACAGGGGCGAGCAGTACTTC. Amino acid sequence: CASSFDRGEQYF.

The V gene is TRBV20-1, the J gene TRBJ1-4; D remains unclear. This CDR3 comprises 15 residues. Between the trimmed V and J ends, which lost 3 bases and 3 bases, there was a span of 14 bases. The germline V gene has CDR1 DFQATT and CDR2 SNEGSKA (reference sequence). CDR3 DNA: TGCAGTGCTAGCCCCTCACGGGAGGCTAATGAAAAACTGTTTTTT. Amino acids: CSASPSREANEKLFF.

The chain couples TRBV2 to TRBJ2-3; D may correspond to TRBD1 or TRBD2 (5 bases each). CDR3 length equals 13 residues. V dropped 6 bases and J dropped 8 bases, with 15 bases sitting between them. Germline-derived CDR1 and CDR2 are SNHLY and FYNNEI. CDR3: CASSRDGRGTQYF. Here the CDR3 DNA reads TGTGCCAGCAGCCGGGACGGAAGAGGTACGCAGTATTTT.

The V and J genes are TRBV6-5 and TRBJ1-5; D is possibly TRBD1 (5 bases). Germline CDR1 and CDR2: MNHEY and SVGAGI. The CDR3 totals 16 residues. V was clipped by 6 bases and J by 0 bases, with 15 bases between them. CDR3 residues: CASSLRDLYSNQPQHF. CDR3 coding DNA: TGTGCCAGCAGCCTCCGGGACCTTTATAGCAATCAGCCCCAGCATTTT.

This chain uses TRBV24-1 with TRBJ2-3; TRBD1 is a possible D gene (6 bases). The V and J ends lost 5 bases and 6 bases respectively, with 11 bases between them. The CDR3 is 13 residues long. Germline V gives CDR1 KGHDR, CDR2 SFDVKD. CDR3: CATSGRGPDTQYF. The CDR3 bases are TGTGCCACCAGTGGCAGGGGACCCGATACGCAGTATTTT.

With respect to this clonotype: Germline and junction disagree at one end, which may indicate a read error. The CDR3 bases are TGCAGTGCTCCCCGACAGGCTATGAACACTGAAGCCTTCTTT. This translates into CSAPRQAMNTEAFF. This rearrangement joins TRBV20-1 to TRBJ1-1; TRBD1 might be the D (6 bases). Germline-derived CDR1 and CDR2 are DFQATT and SNEGSKA (reference sequence). The CDR3 covers 14 residues.

The gene calls are TRBV5-1 and TRBJ2-1; 8 bases match TRBD1. CDR3 length: 14 residues. The trim removed 3 bases at V and 6 bases at J, leaving 5 bases unmatched. Germline V gene data show CDR1 as SGHRS and CDR2 as YFSETQ. The CDR3 sequence: CASSWADRGNEQFF. The CDR3 nucleotides are TGCGCCAGCAGCTGGGCAGACAGGGGCAATGAGCAGTTCTTC.

This clonotype was counted only a few times. V gene TRBV2 combines with J gene TRBJ1-5; 9 nucleotides line up with TRBD1. Trimming took 6 bases from V and 6 from J; bases not matched to a gene: 9. This CDR3 region has 15 residues. Looked up from germline, CDR1 is SNHLY and CDR2 is FYNNEI. CDR3: CASRGQGLVIQPQHF. CDR3 bases: TGTGCCAGCAGGGGACAGGGATTAGTAATTCAGCCCCAGCATTTT.

This clonotype was observed a few times. V and J are TRBV7-9 and TRBJ1-2; D is possibly TRBD1 (5 bases). The V gene's germline CDR1 is SEHNR and CDR2 FQNEAQ (reference sequence). V lost 5 bases and J lost 4, with 11 bases in between. This CDR3 has 13 amino acids. CDR3 residues: CASSQQVAYGYTF. DNA of the CDR3: TGTGCCAGCAGCCAACAGGTAGCCTATGGCTACACCTTC. The whole variable domain, filled in from reference TRBV7-9 and TRBJ1-2, reads DTGVSQNPRHKITKRGQNVTFRCDPISEHNRLYWYRQTLGQGPEFLTYFQNEAQLEKSRLLSDRFSAERPKGSFSTLEIQRTEQGDSAMYLCASSQQVAYGYTFGSGTRLTVV.

This sequence joins TRBV2 and TRBJ2-3, with 8 positions matching TRBD2. With V trimmed by 8 bases and J by 5 bases, 9 bases remained unmatched. In germline, CDR1 is SNHLY, CDR2 FYNNEI. The length of the CDR3 is 14 residues. This CDR3 reads CASARGERVDTQYF. The CDR3 bases are TGTGCCAGCGCGCGGGGGGAGCGGGTAGATACGCAGTATTTT.

V usage is TRBV13 and J usage is TRBJ2-7; D is tentatively TRBD1 or TRBD2 (6 bases each). The CDR3 is made up of 14 amino acids. Germline assignment: CDR1 PRHDT and CDR2 FYEKMQ (reference sequence). V was trimmed by 5 bases and J by 6 bases, leaving 17 bases between them. The CDR3: CASSPRGGGGEQYF. Written as DNA, the CDR3 is TGTGCCAGCAGCCCCCGAGGAGGGGGAGGCGAGCAGTACTTC.